Sequencing of this T cell receptor beta chain was carried out in a study of blood T cells in healthy people across ages (dated by TCRdb to between 2015 and 2016). Regarding the study in general: In model experiments, template switching captured roughly one uniquely barcoded TCR beta cDNA molecule for every two T cells. To avoid experimental bias, donors of different ages were randomly spread across the sequencing lanes. To track age-related changes in TCR beta repertoire diversity, the study relied on deep sequencing normalized with unique cDNA molecular identifiers. Donors were grouped into four age groups: young (average roughly 17 years), middle-aged (39), aged (about 60) and long-lived (about 89). Using the same blood draw, the study looked at two additional independent replicas of 1 million unique cDNA reads for two donors, one aged 18 to 30 and the other aged 80 or older.

Libraries were prepared through 5' RACE. A second PCR of about 7 to 12 cycles was performed with a sample-barcoded 5' primer and a J-beta primer mix. Each TCR beta cDNA molecule received a unique molecular identifier from a template-switch 5' adaptor carrying 12 random nucleotides. At least 3 million CDR3-containing paired-end reads were obtained from each sample. All of the RNA was converted into first-strand cDNA using the Mint cDNA synthesis kit, with a TRBC-specific oligonucleotide serving as the primer. All cDNA was treated with uracil-DNA glycosylase and then went through a first 18-cycle PCR with the universal primers M1SS and BC2_uni_R. Per the original workflow: For normalization, 1 million high-quality reads were randomly selected from each sample, with every read carrying a distinct molecular identifier. Reads with shared molecular identifiers were discarded instead of being binned into consensus sequences. MiTCR, set to a Q25 quality threshold and the strictest error-elimination algorithm, was used for CDR3 identification, clonotype clustering and error correction. A nonparametric unseen species model with Euler transformation was used to estimate a lower bound on total TCR beta diversity. The public reads were reanalyzed by TCRdb: fastp trimming at Q25, MiXCR alignment, in-frame beta chains only. Identical CDR3 proteins give one entry, which carries the most common genes and DNA. The V and J calls here are based on TCRdb, not the publication. The sample table contains 1.8 million or so distinct CDR3 sequences; only one count was recorded for 30% to 40% of them. Under 25% of the sample rests with the top ten.

Points on this clonotype: Which antigen it targets is not known. No base qualities exist here, and no much larger clone lies one base off it.

The roughly 38 donors, aged about 6 to 100 years, were systemically healthy Caucasian individuals from Russia. Roughly 10 milliliters of peripheral blood were collected from each donor into EDTA-treated Vacutainer tubes. Ficoll-Paque density-gradient centrifugation was used to isolate PBMCs, with at least 6 million per sample. Trizol reagent was used to extract total RNA from PBMCs, with at least 5.5 micrograms per sample. Naive CD45RAhigh/CD27high T cell percentages were measured by flow cytometry on a PBMC aliquot from every donor. Here is what the overall study found, with its caveats: The CMV infection status of donors was not known, potentially confounding age-related changes in expanded clonotypes. Estimates of total diversity based on one million sequenced T cells were regarded as lower bounds and as underestimates. The percentage of naive T cells measured by flow cytometry correlated strongly with observed TCR beta diversity. Bulk unsorted PBMC profiling prevented conclusive comparison of naive and antigen-experienced compartments. As age increased, observed TCR beta diversity per million T cells dropped in a roughly linear way, and a significant reduction was already evident by age about 40. The long-lived group showed more naive CD4+ T cells, fewer expanded clones and increased TCR diversity than the aged group, suggesting age selection.

The CDR3 contains 15 residues, cysteine and phenylalanine counted. The kept DNA is CDR3 alone, 45 bases in frame from the first base. Trimming costs V 1 base and J 4 bases, and their ends lie 13 bases apart. CDR1 and CDR2 (SGHTA, FQGNSA) derive from the germline V gene. The rearrangement combines TRBV7-2 with TRBJ1-2; no confident D gene assignment can be made. This clonotype was sampled from a human donor in good health. The material sequenced was blood. The CDR3 is CASSLVRGTLYGYTF. The DNA sequence is as follows: TGTGCCAGCAGCTTAGTTCGGGGAACACTCTATGGCTACACCTTC.